The T cell receptor beta chain described here comes from a study of early T cells in non-severe SARS-CoV-2 infection. Study information: Whole-blood bulk RNA, unsorted, was sequenced, and chains were unpaired.

CDR3 length: 15 amino acids. Trimming stripped 4 bases from V and 0 bases from J, with 10 bases between. CDR1 and CDR2 from the germline V gene are MNHEY and SVGAGI. Separate cDNA molecules each had unique molecular identifiers attached to them. Via MiXCR, TCRdb re-called the 5' RACE reads, giving one row per CDR3 protein. This table holds about 40,000 distinct CDR3 sequences, 4.7% found once. This clonotype showed up just a few times. Its antigen is undetermined. Study conclusions and caveats: Lookups in VDJdb leaned toward anti-spike CD8 responses and missed private and CD4 specificities.

This TCR came from an adult who was a healthcare worker with PCR-confirmed SARS-CoV-2 infection or an uninfected control (not recorded which). This chain joins TRBV6-5 and TRBJ1-3; no definite D call. The sequenced sample was whole blood. This CDR3 reads CASSSSQFSGNTIYF. In DNA form, the CDR3 reads TGTGCCAGCAGTTCCAGCCAGTTCTCTGGAAACACCATATATTTT.